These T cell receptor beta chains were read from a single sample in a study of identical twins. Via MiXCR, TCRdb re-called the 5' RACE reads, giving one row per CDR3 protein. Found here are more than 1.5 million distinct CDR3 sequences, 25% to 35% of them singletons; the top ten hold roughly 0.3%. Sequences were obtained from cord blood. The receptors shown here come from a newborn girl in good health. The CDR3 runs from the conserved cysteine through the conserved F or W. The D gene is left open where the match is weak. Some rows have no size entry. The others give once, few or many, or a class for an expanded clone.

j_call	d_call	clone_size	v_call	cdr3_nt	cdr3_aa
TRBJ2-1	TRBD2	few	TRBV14	TGTGCCAGCAGCCTTCCAAGCGGGGATTACAATGAGCAGTTCTTC	CASSLPSGDYNEQFF
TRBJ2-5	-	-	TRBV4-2	TGTGCCAGCAGCCTCCCTAGAACGGAGACCCAGTACTTC	CASSLPRTETQYF
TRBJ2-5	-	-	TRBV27	TGTGCCAGCAGTCAACAGGGATCACAAGAGACCCAGTACTTC	CASSQQGSQETQYF
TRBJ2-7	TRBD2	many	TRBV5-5	TGTGCCAGCAGACTACTAGCGGGGCCTACGTACTTC	CASRLLAGPTYF
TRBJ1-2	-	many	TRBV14	TGTGCCAGCAGCCAAGATGAACAGCTCTATGGCTACACCTTC	CASSQDEQLYGYTF
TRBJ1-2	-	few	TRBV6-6	TGTGCCAGCAGTTACCTCCGGACGGCCTATGGCTACACCTTC	CASSYLRTAYGYTF
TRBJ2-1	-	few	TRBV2	TGTGCCAGCAGTGATGAGGCGCTCCTCTCCTACAATGAGCAGTTCTTC	CASSDEALLSYNEQFF
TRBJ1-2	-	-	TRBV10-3	TGTGCCATCAGTGGAGGACAGCTGGGGCATGGCTACACCTTC	CAISGGQLGHGYTF
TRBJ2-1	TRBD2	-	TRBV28	TGTGCCAGCATCCTTAGCGGGGGGAGCTCCTACAATGAGCAGTTCTTC	CASILSGGSSYNEQFF
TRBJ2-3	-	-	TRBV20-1	TGCAGTGCTAGAGTTCTTCAGGAGACAGATACGCAGTATTTT	CSARVLQETDTQYF
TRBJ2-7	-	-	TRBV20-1	TGCAGTGCTAGATATTCCTACGAGCAGTACTTC	CSARYSYEQYF
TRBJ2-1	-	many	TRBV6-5	TGTGCCAGCAGTTACTCGACAGGAATTGATGAGCAGTTCTTC	CASSYSTGIDEQFF
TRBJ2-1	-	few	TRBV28	TGTGCCAGCAGTCCCCGGGCAAAAGGGGGGTTCTTC	CASSPRAKGGFF
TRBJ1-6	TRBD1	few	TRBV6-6	TGTGCCAGCAGTTACACCCCTCGGACAGGGTATAATTCACCCCTCCACTTT	CASSYTPRTGYNSPLHF
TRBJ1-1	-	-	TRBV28	TGTGCCAGCAGTTCTGAGTTAGGGACTGAAGCTTTCTTT	CASSSELGTEAFF
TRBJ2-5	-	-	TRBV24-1	TGTGCCACCAGTGATTTCCAGGGAGGATGGGAGACCCAGTACTTC	CATSDFQGGWETQYF
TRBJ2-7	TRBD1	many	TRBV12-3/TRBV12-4	TGTGCCAGCAGTTTCGGCAGGGGGCTCTTTCGCGAGCAGTACTTC	CASSFGRGLFREQYF
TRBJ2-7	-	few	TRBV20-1	TGCAGTGCTAGAGACTCTATAACATACGAGCAGTACTTC	CSARDSITYEQYF
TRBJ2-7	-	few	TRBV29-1	TGCAGCGTTGGTGTCCCGACCTTAGGGGCCTACGAGCAGTACTTC	CSVGVPTLGAYEQYF
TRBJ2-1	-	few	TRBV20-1	TGCAGTGCTAGAGATTCGACTCCCAAGAGCTACAATGAGCAGTTCTTC	CSARDSTPKSYNEQFF
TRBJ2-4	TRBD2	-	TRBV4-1	TGCGCCAGCAGCCAAGATCCTACTAGCGGGAGCCCCTCCAAAAACATTCAGTACTTC	CASSQDPTSGSPSKNIQYF
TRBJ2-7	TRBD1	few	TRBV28	TGTGCCAGCAGTTCCCGACAGGGGAGAAACGAGCAGTACTTC	CASSSRQGRNEQYF
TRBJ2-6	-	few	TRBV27	TGTGCCAGCAGTTTTACTGGGCCTGGGGCCAACGTCCTGACTTTC	CASSFTGPGANVLTF
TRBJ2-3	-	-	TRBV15	TGTGCCACCAGCAGACTAGCAGATACGCAGTATTTT	CATSRLADTQYF
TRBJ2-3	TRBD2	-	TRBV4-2	TGTGCCAGCAGCCAAGATCGAACTAGCGGCTCCAGCACAGATATGCAGTATTTT	CASSQDRTSGSSTDMQYF
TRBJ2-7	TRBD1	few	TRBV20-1	TGCAGTGCTAAATCCCCCGGGACAGGGGGCTACGAGCAGTACTTC	CSAKSPGTGGYEQYF
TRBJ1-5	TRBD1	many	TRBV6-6	TGTGCCAGCAGCCCGGACAGGGTAAATCAGCCCCAGCATTTT	CASSPDRVNQPQHF
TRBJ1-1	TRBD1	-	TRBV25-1	TGTGCCAGCAGTGAGCCACAGGGGTCGAACACTGAAGCTTTCTTT	CASSEPQGSNTEAFF
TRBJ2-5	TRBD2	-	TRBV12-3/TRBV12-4	TGTGCCAGCAGTTTGCGGGGACTAGCGGGAGTAGAGACCCAGTACTTC	CASSLRGLAGVETQYF
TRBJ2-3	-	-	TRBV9	TGTGCCAGCAGCCTACCTTCGCTGGACCCTTCGGATACGCAGTATTTT	CASSLPSLDPSDTQYF
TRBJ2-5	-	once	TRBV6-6	TGTGCCAGCAGCTCCGCTTACCAGGGCGTGGGCAAAGAGACCCAGTACTTC	CASSSAYQGVGKETQYF
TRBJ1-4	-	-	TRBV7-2	TGTGCCAGCAGCTTAGCATCGGGTCGTTATGAAAAACTGTTTTTT	CASSLASGRYEKLFF
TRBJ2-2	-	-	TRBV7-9	TGTGCCAGCAGCTTTCGAAACAGAAACACCGGGGAGCTGTTTTTT	CASSFRNRNTGELFF
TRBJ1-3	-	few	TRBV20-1	TGCAGTGCTAGATCCACAGGGGGAAACACCATATATTTT	CSARSTGGNTIYF
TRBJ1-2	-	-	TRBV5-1	TGCGCCAGCAGCTTTTTGGATCCTCTCTATGGCTACACCTTC	CASSFLDPLYGYTF
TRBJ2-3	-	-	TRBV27	TGTGCCAGCAGTCCGTTTGGGAACACAGATACGCAGTATTTT	CASSPFGNTDTQYF
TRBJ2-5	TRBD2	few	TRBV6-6	TGTGCCAGCACCCGGACTAGCCAACAAGAGACCCAGTACTTC	CASTRTSQQETQYF
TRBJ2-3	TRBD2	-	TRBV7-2	TGTGCCAGCAGCTTAGTGTTGCGGGGGGGTGGCACAGATACGCAGTATTTT	CASSLVLRGGGTDTQYF
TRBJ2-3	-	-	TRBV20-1	TGCAGTGCTAGATTACGACTAGATCGGTCCACAGATACGCAGTATTTT	CSARLRLDRSTDTQYF
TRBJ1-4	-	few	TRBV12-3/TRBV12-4	TGTGCCAGCAGTTTACTGGGGTCGGGGAATGAAAAACTGTTTTTT	CASSLLGSGNEKLFF
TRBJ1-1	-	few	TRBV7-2	TGTGCCAGCAGCTTATCTCTGGCAGCCACTGAAGCTTTCTTT	CASSLSLAATEAFF
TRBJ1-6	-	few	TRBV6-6	TGTGCCAGCAGTTATGGGGGGACTAGCTCCTATAATTCACCCCTCCACTTT	CASSYGGTSSYNSPLHF
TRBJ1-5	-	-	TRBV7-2	TGTGCCAGCTCCCGGACAGTCAATCCGGGACAGCCCCAGCATTTT	CASSRTVNPGQPQHF
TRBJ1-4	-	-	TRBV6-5	TGTGCCAGCAGTCCAACCCGGGCCCTTGGGGAAAAACTGTTTTTT	CASSPTRALGEKLFF
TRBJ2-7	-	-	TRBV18	TGTGCCAGCTCACCACGACGGACCAATGAGCAGTACTTC	CASSPRRTNEQYF
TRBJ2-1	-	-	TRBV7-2	TGTGCCAGCAGCTTAGGCCTAATTGACGATGAGCAGTTCTTC	CASSLGLIDDEQFF
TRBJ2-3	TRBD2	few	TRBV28	TGTGCCAGCAGTTTATACACCGGGACTAGCGGGAGAGATACGCAGTATTTT	CASSLYTGTSGRDTQYF
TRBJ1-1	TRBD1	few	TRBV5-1	TGCGCCAGCAGCACCTACCGGGACAGGGATTGGACTGAAGCTTTCTTT	CASSTYRDRDWTEAFF
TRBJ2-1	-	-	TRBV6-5	TGTGCCAGCAGTTCGGACGGACCAAGCTCCTACAATGAGCAGTTCTTC	CASSSDGPSSYNEQFF
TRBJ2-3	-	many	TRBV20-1	TGCAGTGCTAGAGACCCAGATACGCAGTATTTT	CSARDPDTQYF
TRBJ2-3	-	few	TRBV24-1	TGTGCCACCACACCAGGGGGCACAGATACGCAGTATTTT	CATTPGGTDTQYF
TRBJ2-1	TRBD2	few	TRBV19	TGTGCCAGTAGTGGGGGACTAGTTTCTAATGAGCAGTTCTTC	CASSGGLVSNEQFF
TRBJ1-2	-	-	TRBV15	TGTGCCACCAGCAGAGGCCAGGCAGGGAACTGTGGCTACACCTTC	CATSRGQAGNCGYTF
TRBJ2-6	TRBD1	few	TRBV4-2	TGTGCCAGCACCATACAGGGGACGGTTGGGGCCAACGTCCTGACTTTC	CASTIQGTVGANVLTF
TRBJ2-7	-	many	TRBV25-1	TGTGCCACTTCCCGCTACGAGCAGTACTTC	CATSRYEQYF
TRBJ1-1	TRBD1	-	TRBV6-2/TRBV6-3	TGTGCCAGCAGCTCCACAGGGGGGGCAACTGAAGCTTTCTTT	CASSSTGGATEAFF